This T cell receptor beta chain originates from a study of molecular identifiers for immune sequencing clone quantification. Whole-study findings and limits: Investigators reportedly could detect spiked Jurkat TCR RNA from one cell among 950,000 or so naive cells. Highly expanded clone sizes could be underestimated by identical TCR molecules sharing a barcode.

The trim removed 6 bases at V and 3 bases at J, leaving 14 bases unmatched. CDR3 size: 17 residues. This clonotype occurred a few times. The target antigen is unknown. TCRdb reanalysed the PCR reads using MiXCR and keeps one entry per CDR3 protein. The sample lists a few hundred thousand distinct CDR3 sequences, around 21% occurring once. This TCR came from a human donor in good health. Some libraries in this study had Jurkat cell RNA spiked in. V is TRBV12-3 or TRBV12-4 and J is TRBJ2-3; 8 bases map to TRBD2. Sequenced input: naive CD8+ T cells from blood, with Jurkat cell RNA spiked in. Subset meaning: FACS-sorted CD8+CD4-CCR7+CD45RA+ naive T cells. The DNA of the CDR3 is TGTGCCAGCAGATCTGCCGGGGGGGGGGCCAAGACAGATACGCAGTATTTT. It yields the protein CASRSAGGGAKTDTQYF.